This record concerns one T cell receptor beta chain sequence. This sample was included in a study of T cell changes during pregnancy in multiple sclerosis. Repertoires were generated with immunoSEQ multiplex PCR, while TCRdb's copy carries only in-frame clones and drops some. In the table there are 85,000 to 120,000 clones, under 95% of which are singletons. The specimen comprised peripheral blood, sampled before pregnancy. This TCR was recovered from a female donor with multiple sclerosis, enrolled in a pregnancy study.

CDR3 nucleotides: TGCGCCAGCAGCCACCACGGGGGCGGGAGCTCCTACGAGCAGTACTTC. The encoded protein is CASSHHGGGSSYEQYF. The genes are TRBV4-1 and TRBJ2-7; perhaps TRBD2 as D (7 bases). This CDR3 is 16 amino acids long. Trimming pared 3 bases from V and 0 bases from J, leaving 15 bases between. Germline assignment: CDR1 MGHRA and CDR2 YSYEKL.